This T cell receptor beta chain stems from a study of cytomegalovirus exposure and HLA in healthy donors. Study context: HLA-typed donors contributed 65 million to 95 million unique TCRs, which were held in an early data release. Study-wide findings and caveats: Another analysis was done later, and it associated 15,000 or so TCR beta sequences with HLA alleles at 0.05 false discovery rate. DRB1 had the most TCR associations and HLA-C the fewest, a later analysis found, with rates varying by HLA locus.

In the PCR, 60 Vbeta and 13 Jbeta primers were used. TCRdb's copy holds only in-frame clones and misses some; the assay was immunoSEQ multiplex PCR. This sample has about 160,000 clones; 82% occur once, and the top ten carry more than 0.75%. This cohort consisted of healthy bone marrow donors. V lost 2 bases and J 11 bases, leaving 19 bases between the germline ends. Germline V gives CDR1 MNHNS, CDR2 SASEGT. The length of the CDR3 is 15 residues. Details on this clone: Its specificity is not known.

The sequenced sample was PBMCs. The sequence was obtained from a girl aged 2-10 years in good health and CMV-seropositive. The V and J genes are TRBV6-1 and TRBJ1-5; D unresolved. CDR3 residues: CASSERIFLAGTQHF. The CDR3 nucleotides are TGTGCCAGCAGTGAACGTATCTTCCTCGCAGGAACCCAGCATTTT.